This T cell receptor (beta chain) comes out of a study of blood T cells in healthy people across ages. Study-wide results and caveats: Strongly correlated with naive T cell percentage was TCR beta diversity.

The CDR3 contains 14 residues. CDR1 is ENHRY and CDR2 is SYGVKD in the germline V gene. The V segment lost 8 bases and the J segment 0 bases; nucleotides outside the gene matches: 1. A sample-barcoded 5' primer and a J-beta primer mix were used in a second PCR of roughly 6 to 11 cycles. A 12-random-nucleotide template-switch adaptor tagged each cDNA molecule. Using its own MiXCR run on the 5' RACE reads, TCRdb lists one record per CDR3 protein. The data show 800,000 to 950,000 distinct CDR3 sequences, about 29% seen once. There are many counts of this clonotype. Antigen unknown. The same specimen was also included in a second study, on T cells of mothers and their children. That report adds: For cDNA synthesis, the complete extracted RNA was used (1.5 ug per 15 ul).

This clonotype was sampled from a woman in her thirties or forties in good health. Sequencing was performed on blood. The chain recombines TRBV10-3 with TRBJ1-5; 10 bases are shared with TRBD1. The CDR3 sequence is CAIGTGDSNQPQHF. The CDR3 nucleotides read TGTGCCATCGGGACAGGGGATAGCAATCAGCCCCAGCATTTT.